The present entry profiles one TCR beta chain with its context. The data belong to a study of shared clonotypes between healthy human individuals. An even split of each subset's genomic DNA across several immunoSEQ plates was performed. Original processing notes: Owing to the provision of junction-only sequences devoid of quality scores by immunoSEQ, filtering differed. Data came from immunoSEQ multiplex PCR; TCRdb stores just in-frame clones and leaves some out. From that table come the V and J calls and clone size; the DNA was used to work out D and trimming. Of 1 million to 1.2 million clones detected, approximately 80% appear once; the ten largest clones hold approximately 0.95%. The sequencing sample was made of memory CD4+ T cells from PBMCs. Subset denoted: CD45RA-negative fraction. The TCR sequence derives from a man aged 18-30 years in good health. Some clones in this sample may be carry-over from other donors' samples.

The CDR3 DNA follows: TGTGCCAGCAGCTTGAGGACAGGGGGGTACTACGAGCAGTACTTC. Residues: CASSLRTGGYYEQYF. The chain couples TRBV7-7 to TRBJ2-7; TRBD1 aligns across 10 bases. Germline loops: CDR1 SSHAT, CDR2 FNYEAQ (reference sequence). V was clipped by 3 bases and J by 3 bases; unmatched bases: 5. This CDR3 is built from 15 residues.